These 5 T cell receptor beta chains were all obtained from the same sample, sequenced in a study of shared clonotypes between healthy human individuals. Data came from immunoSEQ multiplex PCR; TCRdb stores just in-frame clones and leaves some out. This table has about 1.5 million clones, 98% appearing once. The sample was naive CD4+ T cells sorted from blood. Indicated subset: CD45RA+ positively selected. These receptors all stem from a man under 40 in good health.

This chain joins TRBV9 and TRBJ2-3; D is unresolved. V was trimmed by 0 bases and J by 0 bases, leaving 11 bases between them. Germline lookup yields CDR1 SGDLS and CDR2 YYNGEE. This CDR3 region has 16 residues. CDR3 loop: CASSVDNGISTDTQYF. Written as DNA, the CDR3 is TGTGCCAGCAGCGTAGATAACGGTATTAGCACAGATACGCAGTATTTT.

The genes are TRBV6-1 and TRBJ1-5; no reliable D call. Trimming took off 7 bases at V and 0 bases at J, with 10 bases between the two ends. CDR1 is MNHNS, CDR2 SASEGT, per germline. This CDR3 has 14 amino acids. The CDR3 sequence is CASTEMNSNQPQHF. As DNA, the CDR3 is TGTGCCAGCACCGAGATGAATAGCAATCAGCCCCAGCATTTT.

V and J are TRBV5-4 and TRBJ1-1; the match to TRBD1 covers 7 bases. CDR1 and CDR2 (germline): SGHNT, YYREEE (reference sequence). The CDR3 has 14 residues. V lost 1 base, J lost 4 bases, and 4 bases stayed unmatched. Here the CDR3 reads CASSLRQGSTEAFF. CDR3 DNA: TGTGCCAGCAGCTTGAGACAGGGCAGCACTGAAGCTTTCTTT.

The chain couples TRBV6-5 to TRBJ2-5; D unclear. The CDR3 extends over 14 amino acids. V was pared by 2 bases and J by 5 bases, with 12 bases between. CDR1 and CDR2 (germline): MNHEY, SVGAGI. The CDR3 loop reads CASSYEGLRETQYF. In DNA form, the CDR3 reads TGTGCCAGCAGTTACGAAGGGTTGAGGGAGACCCAGTACTTC.

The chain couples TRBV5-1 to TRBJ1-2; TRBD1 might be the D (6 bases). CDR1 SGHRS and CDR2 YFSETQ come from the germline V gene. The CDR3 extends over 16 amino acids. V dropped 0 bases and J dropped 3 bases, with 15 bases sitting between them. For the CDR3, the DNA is TGCGCCAGCAGCTTGGAGCCCAGCCAGGGGTACTATGGCTACACCTTC. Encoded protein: CASSLEPSQGYYGYTF.